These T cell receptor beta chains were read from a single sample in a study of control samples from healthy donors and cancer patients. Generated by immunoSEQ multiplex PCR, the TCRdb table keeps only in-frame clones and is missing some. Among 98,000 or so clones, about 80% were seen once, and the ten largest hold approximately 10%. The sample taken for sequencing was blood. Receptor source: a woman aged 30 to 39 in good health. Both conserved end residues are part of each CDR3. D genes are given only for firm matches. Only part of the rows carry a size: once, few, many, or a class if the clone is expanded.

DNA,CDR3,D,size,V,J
TGTGCCAGCAGCTTAAGGGGACAGGGAAACATTCAGTACTTC,CASSLRGQGNIQYF,TRBD1,.,TRBV11-3,TRBJ2-4
TGTGCCAGCAGTGAAAACAGGCCGGCGACCCAGTACTTC,CASSENRPATQYF,.,.,TRBV6-1,TRBJ2-5
TGCGCCAGCAAAAGGCGGGGGAGCTACGAGCAGTACTTC,CASKRRGSYEQYF,TRBD2,.,TRBV10-2,TRBJ2-7
TGTGCCAGCAGTGGACTGGCGACCGGGGAGCTGTTTTTT,CASSGLATGELFF,.,.,TRBV12-3/TRBV12-4,TRBJ2-2
TGTGCCACCCGCGGCAGGGAGTGGAAAGATACGCAGTATTTT,CATRGREWKDTQYF,.,.,TRBV10-3,TRBJ2-3
TGTGCCAGCAGTACAGGAGACAGGGGCGAGCAGTACTTC,CASSTGDRGEQYF,TRBD1,few,TRBV6-5,TRBJ2-7
TGTGCCAGTAGTATTACGGCGGAGAACACTGAAGCTTTCTTT,CASSITAENTEAFF,.,.,TRBV19,TRBJ1-1
TGTGCCAGCAGCGGGACATTTGGGGAGCTGTTTTTT,CASSGTFGELFF,.,.,TRBV5-4,TRBJ2-2
TGTGCCAGCAGCCCTTGGACAGGGGAGGACACTGAAGCTTTCTTT,CASSPWTGEDTEAFF,TRBD1,.,TRBV9,TRBJ1-1
TGTGCCAGCAGCTTAGTAAGAAAAATGGGCTACAATGAGCAGTTCTTC,CASSLVRKMGYNEQFF,.,.,TRBV7-9,TRBJ2-1
TGTGCCACCAGTGATTCAACTAGCGGGGGGGCATTGGAGCAGTTCTTC,CATSDSTSGGALEQFF,TRBD2,.,TRBV24-1,TRBJ2-1
TGTGCCAGCAGTTATTCGGGCAGCCCAGGAGAGACCCAGTACTTC,CASSYSGSPGETQYF,.,.,TRBV6-9,TRBJ2-5
TGTGCCAGCTCACCACCGGCTGGGGAATTCGCTGAAGCTTTCTTT,CASSPPAGEFAEAFF,.,.,TRBV18,TRBJ1-1
TGTGCCAGCAGCTTGTTTTCGGATCCCTATGGCTACACCTTC,CASSLFSDPYGYTF,.,.,TRBV5-5,TRBJ1-2
TGCGCCAGCAGCTTGGACAGGGGGTTCGGTGAGCAGTACTTC,CASSLDRGFGEQYF,TRBD1,.,TRBV5-1,TRBJ2-7
TGTGCCTGGACACGGAGTTTGAACACTGAAGCTTTCTTT,CAWTRSLNTEAFF,.,.,TRBV30,TRBJ1-1
TGTGCCACCATCGGAATTATCTCAGATACGCAGTATTTT,CATIGIISDTQYF,.,medium-sized,TRBV24-1,TRBJ2-3
TGCGCCAGCAGCCAAGCGAGAAGCGGGGGTGTTGATAGGAATGAGCAGTTCTTC,CASSQARSGGVDRNEQFF,TRBD2,.,TRBV4-1,TRBJ2-1
TGTGCCAGCACTCCACTAGCGGGGGGGCGGGATGAGCAGTTCTTC,CASTPLAGGRDEQFF,TRBD2,.,TRBV6-5,TRBJ2-1
TGTGCCAGTAGTACTGGACAGGCATTCTCTGGGGCCAACGTCCTGACTTTC,CASSTGQAFSGANVLTF,TRBD1,.,TRBV19,TRBJ2-6
TGCAGCGTTGAAGATACTGGCTCCTACAATGAGCAGTTCTTC,CSVEDTGSYNEQFF,.,few,TRBV29-1,TRBJ2-1
TGTGCCAGCAGCTCCAGCGGGGGGGTTTACAATGAGCAGTTCTTC,CASSSSGGVYNEQFF,TRBD2,once,TRBV7-3,TRBJ2-1
TGTGCCAGCAGCCCCAGTCTAGCGGGAAGGGATACGCAGTATTTT,CASSPSLAGRDTQYF,TRBD2,.,TRBV11-3,TRBJ2-3
TGTGCCAGCAGCATCAGGGGGGACCTTTCCTACGAGCAGTACTTC,CASSIRGDLSYEQYF,.,once,TRBV9,TRBJ2-7
TGTGCCAGCAGGACCACCAGACAGGGTACTGAAGCTTTCTTT,CASRTTRQGTEAFF,TRBD1,.,TRBV2,TRBJ1-1
TGTGCCTGGAGTGTACGGGGGGGAGGGCAGTACTTC,CAWSVRGGGQYF,TRBD2,few,TRBV30,TRBJ2-7
TGTGCCAGCTCACCCACGGACCTATTGAACACTGGAAACACCATATATTTT,CASSPTDLLNTGNTIYF,.,.,TRBV18,TRBJ1-3
TGTGCCAGCAGCCTCGGGAACGAGCAGTACTTC,CASSLGNEQYF,.,.,TRBV12-3/TRBV12-4,TRBJ2-7
TGTGCCAGCAGCCCCAATCAGGTGGCCGCGAACACCGGGGAGCTGTTTTTT,CASSPNQVAANTGELFF,.,.,TRBV11-3,TRBJ2-2
TGTGCCAGTAGTATCTCCAGGGTCCCTGAAGCTTTCTTT,CASSISRVPEAFF,.,.,TRBV19,TRBJ1-1
TGTGCCAGCAGCGATCTAGCGGGGGGGCCTAATGAGCAGTTCTTC,CASSDLAGGPNEQFF,TRBD2,.,TRBV7-2,TRBJ2-1
TGTGCCAGCAGCCAAGTGGTAGGGCAAGCTAACTATGGCTACACCTTC,CASSQVVGQANYGYTF,.,.,TRBV3-1/TRBV3-2,TRBJ1-2
TGTGCCAGCAGCTTAATCGGGGGACAGGGGGCCGGAGAAGATGAGCAGTTCTTC,CASSLIGGQGAGEDEQFF,TRBD1,.,TRBV11-3,TRBJ2-1
TGTGCCAGCAGAACCACAAATTTGGGCACTGAAGCTTTCTTT,CASRTTNLGTEAFF,.,.,TRBV6-5,TRBJ1-1
TGTGCCAGCAGTCACTATCCCAGGGGCACCGGGGAGCTGTTTTTT,CASSHYPRGTGELFF,.,.,TRBV6-5,TRBJ2-2
TGTGCCAGTAGAGATAGTTACACTGAAGCTTTCTTT,CASRDSYTEAFF,.,.,TRBV19,TRBJ1-1
TGTGCCGCCGGGGGAGACACAGATACGCAGTATTTT,CAAGGDTDTQYF,.,.,TRBV12-3/TRBV12-4,TRBJ2-3
TGTGCCAGCTCACCCTTAGGGGCGGAAGGAAACACCATATATTTT,CASSPLGAEGNTIYF,.,.,TRBV18,TRBJ1-3
TGTGCCAGCAGTTACTCGACAGGGGCGAACACTGAAGCTTTCTTT,CASSYSTGANTEAFF,TRBD1,.,TRBV6-5,TRBJ1-1
TGTGCCAGCTGTAACGCTTACGAGCAGTACTTC,CASCNAYEQYF,.,few,TRBV6-6,TRBJ2-7
TGTGCCATCAGTGACTTACAGGGAACCGGGGAGCTGTTTTTT,CAISDLQGTGELFF,.,.,TRBV10-3,TRBJ2-2
TGTGCCAGCAGCGTAGCTCCTGGCAACACTGAAGCTTTCTTT,CASSVAPGNTEAFF,.,.,TRBV9,TRBJ1-1
TGTGCCTGGAGGGGACAGGGGCCTTATGGCTACACCTTC,CAWRGQGPYGYTF,TRBD1,.,TRBV30,TRBJ1-2
TGCGCCAGCAGCCACCGCGGGGCCGGGGAGCTGTTTTTT,CASSHRGAGELFF,.,.,TRBV4-3,TRBJ2-2
TGTGCCAGCAGCCAGGGATTAACCACTGAAGCTTTCTTT,CASSQGLTTEAFF,.,.,TRBV12-3/TRBV12-4,TRBJ1-1